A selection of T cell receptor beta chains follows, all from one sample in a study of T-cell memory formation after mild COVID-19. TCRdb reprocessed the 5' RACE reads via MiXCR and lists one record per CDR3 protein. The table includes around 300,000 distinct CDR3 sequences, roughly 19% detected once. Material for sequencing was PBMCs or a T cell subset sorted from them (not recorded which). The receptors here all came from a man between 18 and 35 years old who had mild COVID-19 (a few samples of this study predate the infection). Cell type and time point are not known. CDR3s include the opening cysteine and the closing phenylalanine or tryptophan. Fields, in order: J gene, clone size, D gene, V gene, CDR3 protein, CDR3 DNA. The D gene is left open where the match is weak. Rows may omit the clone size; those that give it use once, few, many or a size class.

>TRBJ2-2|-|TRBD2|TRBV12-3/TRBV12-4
CASSHVASGAGELFF
TGTGCCAGCAGCCACGTGGCTAGCGGGGCCGGGGAGCTGTTTTTT
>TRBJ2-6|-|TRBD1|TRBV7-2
CASSRPQGAYSGANVLTF
TGTGCCAGCAGCCGTCCCCAGGGGGCGTACTCTGGGGCCAACGTCCTGACTTTC
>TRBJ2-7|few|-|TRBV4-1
CASSHRVQGELYF
TGCGCCAGCAGCCACCGAGTACAGGGCGAACTGTACTTC
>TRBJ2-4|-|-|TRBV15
CATSRVVWVISGDPFAKNIQYF
TGTGCCACCAGCAGAGTAGTATGGGTGATATCTGGTGACCCGTTCGCCAAAAACATTCAGTACTTC
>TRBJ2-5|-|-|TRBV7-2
CASSLLKGGLAQYF
TGTGCCAGCAGCCTCTTGAAAGGGGGGTTGGCCCAGTACTTC
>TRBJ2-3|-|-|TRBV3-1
CASRLEGDTQYF
TGTGCCAGCAGGTTGGAAGGCGATACGCAGTATTTT
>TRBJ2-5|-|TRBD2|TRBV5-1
CASSLDSGGLETQYF
TGCGCCAGCAGCTTGGACAGCGGGGGACTAGAGACCCAGTACTTC
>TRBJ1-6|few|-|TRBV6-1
CASSEAGGSNSPLHF
TGTGCCAGCAGTGAAGCAGGGGGTAGTAATTCACCCCTCCACTTT
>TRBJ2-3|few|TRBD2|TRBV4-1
CASSQDRGAAGGPTDTQYF
TGCGCCAGCAGCCAAGATCGCGGGGCAGCGGGGGGGCCCACAGATACGCAGTATTTT
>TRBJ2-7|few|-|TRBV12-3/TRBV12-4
CASTSQGGVEQYF
TGTGCCAGTACGTCCCAAGGCGGGGTCGAGCAGTACTTC
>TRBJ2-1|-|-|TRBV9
CASSAGTGNYNEQFF
TGTGCCAGCAGCGCAGGAACAGGGAACTACAATGAGCAGTTCTTC
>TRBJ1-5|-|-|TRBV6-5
CASSFAYPSSNSNQPQHF
TGTGCCAGCAGTTTCGCGTATCCCTCGTCTAATAGCAATCAGCCCCAGCATTTT
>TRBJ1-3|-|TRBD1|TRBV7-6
CASSSGQGSLQSSGNTIYF
TGTGCCAGCAGCTCCGGACAGGGCTCTCTCCAGAGCTCTGGAAACACCATATATTTT
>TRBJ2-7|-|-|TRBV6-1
CASSEEDQVLYYEQYF
TGTGCCAGCAGCGAAGAGGACCAGGTACTTTATTACGAGCAGTACTTC
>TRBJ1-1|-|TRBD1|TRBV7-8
CASSFGTGTLLSTEAFF
TGTGCCAGCAGCTTTGGGACAGGGACTCTACTATCCACTGAAGCTTTCTTT
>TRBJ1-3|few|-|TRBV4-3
CASSQGGAAGNTIYF
TGCGCCAGCAGCCAAGGGGGTGCGGCTGGAAACACCATATATTTT
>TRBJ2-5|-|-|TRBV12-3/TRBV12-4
CASSVTELETQYF
TGTGCCAGCAGTGTGACAGAGTTAGAGACCCAGTACTTC
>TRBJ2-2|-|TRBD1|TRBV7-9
CASSLGTGRTGELFF
TGTGCCAGCAGCTTGGGGACAGGGCGAACCGGGGAGCTGTTTTTT
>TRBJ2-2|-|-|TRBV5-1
CASRLPGTANTGELFF
TGCGCCAGCAGGCTCCCCGGGACTGCGAACACCGGGGAGCTGTTTTTT
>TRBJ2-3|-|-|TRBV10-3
CAIGTKRRADTQYF
TGTGCCATCGGGACGAAAAGAAGGGCAGATACGCAGTATTTT
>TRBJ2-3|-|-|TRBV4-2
CASSQGLASSTDTQYF
TGTGCCAGCAGCCAAGGGCTAGCCTCTAGCACAGATACGCAGTATTTT
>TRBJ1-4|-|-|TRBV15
CATSRQATNEKLFF
TGTGCCACCAGCAGACAGGCAACTAATGAAAAACTGTTTTTT
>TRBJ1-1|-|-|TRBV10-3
CAISVGVQNTEAFF
TGTGCCATCAGTGTGGGGGTTCAGAACACTGAAGCTTTCTTT
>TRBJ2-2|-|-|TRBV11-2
CASSLLVRASGELFF
TGTGCCAGCAGCTTATTAGTACGAGCGTCCGGGGAGCTGTTTTTT
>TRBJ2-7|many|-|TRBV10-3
CAISQAAGDTEQYF
TGTGCCATCAGTCAGGCGGCAGGGGACACCGAGCAGTACTTC
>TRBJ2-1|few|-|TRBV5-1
CASSLRQGGNEQFF
TGCGCCAGCAGCTTGCGGCAGGGGGGGAATGAGCAGTTCTTC
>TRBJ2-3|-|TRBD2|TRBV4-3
CASSQSLPASGDTQYF
TGCGCCAGCAGCCAATCCCTTCCGGCTAGCGGGGATACGCAGTATTTT
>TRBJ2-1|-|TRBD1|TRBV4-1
CASSQVSRGQGSGEQFF
TGCGCCAGCAGCCAAGTGTCCCGGGGACAGGGTTCAGGTGAGCAGTTCTTC
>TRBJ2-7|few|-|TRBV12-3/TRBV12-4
CASSRQEGAYEQYF
TGTGCCAGCAGCCGACAGGAGGGGGCCTACGAGCAGTACTTC
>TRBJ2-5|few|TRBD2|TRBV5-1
CASSIGTSGAMETQYF
TGCGCCAGCAGCATCGGGACTAGCGGAGCGATGGAGACCCAGTACTTC
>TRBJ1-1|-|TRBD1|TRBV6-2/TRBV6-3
CASRPTGVPEAFF
TGTGCCAGCAGGCCTACAGGGGTACCTGAAGCTTTCTTT
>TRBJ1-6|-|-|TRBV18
CASSKDGGDPPLHF
TGTGCCAGCTCCAAAGACGGGGGAGACCCACCCCTCCACTTT
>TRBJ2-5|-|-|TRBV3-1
CASSQTGGVETQYF
TGTGCCAGCAGCCAAACTGGGGGTGTAGAGACCCAGTACTTC
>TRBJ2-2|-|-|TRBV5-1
CASGPAGTGELFF
TGCGCCAGCGGACCGGCGGGAACCGGGGAGCTGTTTTTT
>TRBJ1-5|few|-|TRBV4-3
CASSQDPGVGNQPQHF
TGCGCCAGCAGCCAAGATCCCGGGGTCGGCAATCAGCCCCAGCATTTT
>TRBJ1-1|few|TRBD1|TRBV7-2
CASSLLQGATEAFF
TGTGCCAGCAGCTTATTGCAGGGGGCCACTGAAGCTTTCTTT
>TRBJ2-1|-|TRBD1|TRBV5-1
CASSLEGQGWDEQFF
TGCGCCAGCAGCTTGGAGGGACAGGGGTGGGATGAGCAGTTCTTC
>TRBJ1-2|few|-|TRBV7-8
CASSLLFMGGKDGYTF
TGTGCCAGCAGCCTATTATTCATGGGGGGCAAGGATGGCTACACCTTC
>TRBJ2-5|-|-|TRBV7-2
CASSLAEEGSETQYF
TGTGCCAGCAGCTTAGCGGAGGAGGGGTCGGAGACCCAGTACTTC
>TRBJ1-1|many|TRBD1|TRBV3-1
CASSRRQGTAEAFF
TGTGCCAGCAGCCGCCGACAGGGAACGGCTGAAGCTTTCTTT
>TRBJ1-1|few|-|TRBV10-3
CAISESQGGTEAFF
TGTGCCATCAGTGAATCACAGGGAGGCACTGAAGCTTTCTTT
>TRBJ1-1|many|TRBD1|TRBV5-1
CASSEDQGARAFF
TGCGCCAGCAGCGAGGATCAGGGGGCGAGAGCTTTCTTT
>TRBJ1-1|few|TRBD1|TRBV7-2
CASSLSRDRRGTEAFF
TGTGCCAGCAGCTTATCCCGGGACAGGCGGGGCACTGAAGCTTTCTTT
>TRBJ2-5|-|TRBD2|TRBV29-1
CSAEGGVAQYF
TGCAGCGCCGAGGGAGGGGTGGCCCAGTACTTC
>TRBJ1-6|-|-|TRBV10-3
CAISESGGDGSPLHF
TGTGCCATCAGTGAGTCAGGAGGGGACGGTTCACCCCTCCACTTT
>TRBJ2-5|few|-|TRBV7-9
CASSSRAGDTRETQYF
TGTGCCAGCAGCTCACGAGCCGGGGACACTCGAGAGACCCAGTACTTC
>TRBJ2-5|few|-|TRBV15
CATELGFKRETQYF
TGTGCCACCGAACTCGGGTTCAAGCGGGAGACCCAGTACTTC
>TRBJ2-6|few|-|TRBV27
CASSPSTDSGANVLTF
TGTGCCAGCAGTCCCTCCACCGACTCTGGGGCCAACGTCCTGACTTTC
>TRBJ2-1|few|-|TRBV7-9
CASSPKDGNEQFF
TGTGCCAGCAGCCCAAAGGACGGCAATGAGCAGTTCTTC
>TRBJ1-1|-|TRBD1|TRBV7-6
CASVPGGDTEAFF
TGTGCCAGCGTCCCAGGGGGTGACACTGAAGCTTTCTTT
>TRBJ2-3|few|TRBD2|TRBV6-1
CASSEAPAGGADTQYF
TGTGCCAGCAGTGAAGCCCCAGCGGGGGGCGCAGATACGCAGTATTTT
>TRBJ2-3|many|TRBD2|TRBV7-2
CASSLAGRPETDTQYF
TGTGCCAGCAGCTTAGCCGGGAGGCCTGAGACAGATACGCAGTATTTT
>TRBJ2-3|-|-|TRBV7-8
CASSSVGGDGETDTQYF
TGTGCCAGCAGCTCCGTCGGCGGGGACGGAGAAACAGATACGCAGTATTTT
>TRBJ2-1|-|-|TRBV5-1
CASRPTRNNEQFF
TGCGCCAGCAGACCGACCAGAAACAATGAGCAGTTCTTC
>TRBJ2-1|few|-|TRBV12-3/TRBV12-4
CASSPRGHNEQFF
TGTGCCAGCAGTCCCCGGGGCCACAATGAGCAGTTCTTC
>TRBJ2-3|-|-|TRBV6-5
CASSCPAFRARTDTQYF
TGTGCCAGCAGTTGCCCTGCGTTCAGGGCGCGCACAGATACGCAGTATTTT
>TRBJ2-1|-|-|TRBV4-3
CASSQDPAGSYNEQFF
TGCGCCAGCAGCCAAGATCCTGCAGGCTCCTACAATGAGCAGTTCTTC
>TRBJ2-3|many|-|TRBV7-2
CASSRQGSDTQYF
TGTGCCAGCAGCCGTCAGGGTTCGGATACGCAGTATTTT
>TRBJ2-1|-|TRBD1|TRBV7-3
CASSAGQVLPGNEQFF
TGTGCCAGCAGCGCGGGACAGGTTCTCCCCGGGAATGAGCAGTTCTTC